The sequence of this T cell receptor beta chain was determined in a study of cytomegalovirus exposure and HLA in healthy donors. In the PCR, 60 Vbeta and 13 Jbeta primers were used. TCRdb's copy holds only in-frame clones and misses some; the assay was immunoSEQ multiplex PCR. The repertoire holds about 170,000 clones, around 75% seen once, with about 2.5% in the top ten. V gave up 1 base and J gave up 3 bases, with 6 bases separating them. Germline CDR1 and CDR2: SEHNR and FQNEAQ (reference sequence). This CDR3 comprises 13 residues. This receptor was obtained from a male donor in good health and CMV-seronegative. Sequenced: PBMCs. The chain has TRBV7-9 and TRBJ2-5; D remains ambiguous. The CDR3, as DNA: TGTGCCAGCAGCTTAGAAAACAAAGAGACCCAGTACTTC. Its protein is CASSLENKETQYF.